This record covers a single T cell receptor beta chain. Its target is unknown. This sample is part of a study of cytomegalovirus exposure and HLA in healthy donors. Trimming cost V 6 bases and J 0 bases, with 11 bases left between them. CDR3 length: 15 amino acids. The germline V gene encodes CDR1 SGHAT and CDR2 FQNNGV. General study results and limits: With DRB1 most and HLA-C fewest, TCR association rates differed between HLA loci in a later analysis. A later analysis showed that HLA-associated TCR beta chains had undergone more clonal expansion than equally common others.

It was with 60 Vbeta and 13 Jbeta primers that the PCR ran. How the authors handled the data: An analysis that came later counted some 80 million unique TCR beta chains, 10 million to 12 million shared. Method: immunoSEQ multiplex PCR; TCRdb's copy keeps in-frame clones and lacks some. That table furnishes V, J and clone size, whereas the DNA furnished D and trimming. The data contain 200,000 to 300,000 clones, approximately 84% of them seen just once; the ten biggest clones take up about 2%. Material: PBMCs. This clonotype was obtained from a woman aged 40 to 50 in good health and CMV-seropositive. This chain uses TRBV11-2 with TRBJ1-4; D perhaps matches TRBD1 (6 bases). DNA of the CDR3: TGTGCCAGCAGTCTAAGGGGGTCAACTAATGAAAAACTGTTTTTT. Translated, it gives CASSLRGSTNEKLFF.